One and the same sample provided the 17 T cell receptor beta chains below, sequenced in a study of Graves' ophthalmopathy and Graves' hyperthyroidism. Researchers took RNA transcripts and amplified TCR beta CDR3 regions from them. The library came from an HTBI-primed first-round RT-PCR and a second-round multiplex PCR. TCRdb reanalysed the multiplex PCR reads using MiXCR and keeps one entry per CDR3 protein. The table lists approximately 700,000 distinct CDR3 sequences, 40% of them singletons. Sequencing used peripheral blood. Every receptor here comes from an adult man with Graves' ophthalmopathy.

In its sample, this clonotype was seen many times. V and J are TRBV5-1 and TRBJ2-7, with no clear D. Germline V gene data show CDR1 as SGHRS and CDR2 as YFSETQ. This CDR3 region has 13 residues. V lost 0 bases and J 6 bases, leaving 10 bases between the germline ends. The CDR3 loop is CASSLGRSSEQYF. In nucleotides, the CDR3 is TGCGCCAGCAGCTTGGGAAGATCGAGCGAGCAGTACTTC.

This clonotype was found a few times. The chain employs TRBV24-1 and TRBJ2-1; 7 nucleotides line up with TRBD2. J was trimmed by 8 bases and V by 3 bases; bases with no gene match: 12. The CDR3 is 16 amino acids. From germline, CDR1 is KGHDR and CDR2 SFDVKD. CDR3 bases: TGTGCCACCAGTGATACCGGGGGGAGGGATATGTATGAGCAGTTCTTC. This gives the protein CATSDTGGRDMYEQFF.

This clonotype was seen only a few times. The chain is built from TRBV19 and TRBJ2-7; D not resolved. The V end lost 6 bases, the J end lost 4 bases, and 16 bases lay between the germline ends. The CDR3 runs 14 residues. The germline CDR1 and CDR2 sequences are LNHDA and SQIVND (reference sequence). The CDR3 region is CASSIQSGPYEQYF. In DNA form, the CDR3 reads TGTGCCAGTAGCATACAGTCAGGACCATACGAGCAGTACTTC.

The genes are TRBV11-2 and TRBJ2-7; D is uncertain. The CDR3 consists of 15 residues. CDR1 is SGHAT, CDR2 FQNNGV, per germline. Trimming shortened V by 0 bases and J by 7 bases, and 16 bases separated the two germline ends. This CDR3 reads CASSLDQVGIWEQYF. The CDR3 coding sequence is TGTGCCAGCAGCTTAGATCAGGTCGGCATCTGGGAGCAGTACTTC.

CDR3 loop: CATHSGTVDSGNTIYF. The CDR3 DNA is TGTGCCACCCATTCCGGGACCGTCGACTCTGGAAACACCATATATTTT. V gene TRBV19 combines with J gene TRBJ1-3, with a possible D match to TRBD1 (5 bases). CDR1 is LNHDA and CDR2 is SQIVND in the germline V gene (reference sequence). The CDR3 length is 16 residues. Deletions cut 10 bases from V and 0 bases from J, with 19 bases between.

This clonotype was detected a few times. The chain links TRBV28 to TRBJ1-2, with unresolved D. There are 11 residues in the CDR3. The V end was cut by 4 bases, the J end by 8 bases, with 8 bases between. Germline V gives CDR1 MDHEN, CDR2 SYDVKM. The CDR3 sequence: CASSYSAGYTF. CDR3 in DNA: TGTGCCAGCAGTTACTCAGCGGGCTACACCTTC.

This clonotype appeared many times. The chain couples TRBV7-2 to TRBJ1-2; 9 nucleotides agree with TRBD1. CDR1 SGHTA and CDR2 FQGNSA come from the germline V gene. Unmatched junction bases numbered 7, after V lost 4 bases and J lost 4 bases. This CDR3 is built from 15 residues. CDR3 nucleotides: TGTGCCAGCAGCTCCACCGGGACAGGGAGCTATGGCTACACCTTC. It is translated as CASSSTGTGSYGYTF.

This rearrangement joins TRBV12-3 or TRBV12-4 to TRBJ2-7; D gene ambiguous. CDR3 length: 13 amino acids. V was pared by 6 bases and J by 5 bases, with 14 bases between. The CDR3 bases are TGTGCCAGCAGCCAGGCGATGGTGGACGAGCAGTACTTC. Translation: CASSQAMVDEQYF.

With respect to this clonotype: A much larger clone lies a single base off, so this may be a read error. This chain joins TRBV7-9 and TRBJ1-6; possibly TRBD1 for D (6 bases). With 8 bases removed from V and 9 bases from J, the gap between germline ends came to 14 bases. The CDR3 is 13 amino acids. The germline V gene encodes CDR1 SEHNR and CDR2 FQNEAQ (reference sequence). The CDR3 loop is CASGPRTVSPLHF. The CDR3 nucleotides are TGTGCCAGCGGCCCACGGACAGTTTCACCCCTCCACTTT.

The V call is TRBV11-2, the J call TRBJ1-1, with D unclear. The germline V gene has CDR1 SGHAT and CDR2 FQNNGV. V lost 3 bases and J 10 bases, leaving 12 bases between the germline ends. This CDR3 comprises 12 residues. As DNA, the CDR3 is TGTGCCAGCAGCTTGAGTGGAGGGTTAGCTTTCTTT. It translates to CASSLSGGLAFF.

This clonotype was counted only a few times. The chain uses TRBV5-8 and TRBJ1-1; no clear D gene. V was clipped by 1 base and J by 4 bases, with 11 bases between them. There are 14 residues in the CDR3. Germline V gene lookup returns CDR1 SGHTS and CDR2 YDEGEE. Here the CDR3 reads CASSLTAGGTEAFF. The CDR3 DNA follows: TGTGCCAGCAGCTTGACGGCGGGTGGCACTGAAGCTTTCTTT.

Ten or more counts support this clonotype. The rearrangement links TRBV7-8 to TRBJ1-4; D is undetermined. The V end was cut by 1 base, the J end by 5 bases, with 11 bases between. CDR1 and CDR2 (germline): SGHVS, FQNEAQ. This CDR3 comprises 15 residues. CDR3 residues: CASSLDGSRNEKLFF. DNA for the CDR3: TGTGCCAGCAGCTTAGATGGCAGCCGAAATGAAAAACTGTTTTTT.

Notes on this clonotype: This may be a read error, as it is one base from a much larger clone. This chain joins TRBV2 and TRBJ1-5; tentative D call: TRBD1 (5 bases). Per the germline V gene, CDR1 is SNHLY and CDR2 is FYNNEI. The CDR3 totals 13 residues. CDR3 in amino acids: CASSEGLYQPRHF. The CDR3 DNA is TGTGCCAGCAGTGAGGGACTGTATCAGCCCCGGCATTTT.

On this clonotype itself: Since no conserved phenylalanine or tryptophan closes the CDR3, a read error is the likely cause. The chain is built from TRBV5-1 and TRBJ1-1; D not certain. Trimming removed 3 bases at V and 5 bases at J, with 11 bases between. The CDR3 has 13 amino acids. Germline CDR1 reads SGHRS; CDR2 reads YFSETQ. The CDR3 is CASSYQAGTEAFL. CDR3 DNA: TGCGCCAGCAGCTACCAAGCTGGTACTGAAGCTTTCCTT.

This clonotype was seen at least ten times. V is TRBV29-1 and J is TRBJ2-7, with D perhaps matching TRBD2 (5 bases). V shed 5 bases and J shed 11 bases, with 19 bases lying between them. Germline assignment: CDR1 SQVTM and CDR2 ANQGSEA. This CDR3 contains 12 residues. The CDR3 region is CSVKDLAGFEYF. In nucleotides, the CDR3 is TGCAGCGTTAAGGACTTGGCAGGATTCGAGTACTTC.

This chain uses TRBV20-1 with TRBJ1-5; no clear D. Germline loops: CDR1 DFQATT, CDR2 SNEGSKA (reference sequence). V lost 3 bases and J 2 bases, leaving 11 bases between the germline ends. There are 14 residues in the CDR3. The DNA of the CDR3 is TGCAGTGCTAGTAGCCGGCTGGGCAATCAGCCCCAGCATTTT. This encodes CSASSRLGNQPQHF.

Concerning this clonotype itself: Germline and junction disagree at one end, which may indicate a read error. The chain couples TRBV11-2 to TRBJ2-6, with 7 bases identical to TRBD1. The CDR3 runs to 14 residues. Germline values: CDR1 SGHAT, CDR2 FQNNGV. The DNA of the CDR3 is TGTGCCAGCAGCCCCAATAAGGGGGCCGTCACTGAAGCTTTC. This sequence encodes CASSPNKGAVTEAF.